The source of this T cell receptor beta chain is a study of cytomegalovirus exposure and HLA in healthy donors (TCRdb year 2017). Background for the entire study: A later analysis indicated that the 130 or so validation repertoires were generated on the platform also employed for the 670 or so repertoires of the first cohort. High-throughput TCR immunosequencing, statistical association of individual TCRs with disease status, and machine learning were combined to predict cytomegalovirus infection status. The study was designed to test whether signatures of past pathogen exposure could be identified by cataloging public T cell receptors. Besides the first cohort of under 700 subjects, a separate validation cohort made up of about 120 different subjects was used. Beyond this particular receptor, the publication reports: The authors suggested that the approach could potentially be generalized to other disease states and immunological phenotypes. In the study, around 160 TCR beta chains were listed as associated with cytomegalovirus. A few of the identified cytomegalovirus-associated TCR beta chains were confirmed in vitro to be specific for cytomegalovirus antigens. A later analysis had no HLA typing for the validation cohort, so co-occurrence there was scored across all 130 or so repertoires. In a later analysis, TCRs clustered in the first cohort were found to also tend to co-occur in the 120 or so validation repertoires, with over 90% of cluster scores above 0. Across donors, most TCR sequences were observed very rarely, whereas some public TCRs were present in many individuals. The classifier was reported to diagnose cytomegalovirus status with high specificity and sensitivity in both the original and validation cohorts.

Donors formed part of the validation cohort, which comprised fewer than 150 subjects and was distinct from the first cohort of over 500 subjects. Library preparation was by the immunoSEQ multiplex PCR assay. The original pipeline was this. A statistical classification framework was built to diagnose cytomegalovirus status from the catalog of TCR beta chain sequences. As stored in TCRdb, this immuneACCESS dataset retains in-frame rearrangements with V and J assigned. A fraction of the clones does not appear; measured against another copy, unresolved V genes explain less than half of the discrepancy, and the remainder lacks a known reason. V and J calls and clone size follow that table, whereas D and trimming were derived from the DNA. In this sample the table shows tens of thousands of clones, 88% of which occur a single time. Clones ranked in the top ten supply 6% to 8% of the sample. A word on this clone: What antigen it recognizes has not been identified. Nothing much larger sits one base from this clone, and base qualities are not available.

The sequence derives from a woman aged 25 to 45 in good health and CMV-seronegative. Sample: PBMCs.

The DNA reads as follows: TGTGCCAGCACCAGTAGGGGCTTGGGGAACACTGAAGCTTTCTTT. This sequence encodes CASTSRGLGNTEAFF. This sequence uses TRBV2 and TRBJ1-1; TRBD1 is a possible D gene, resting on 5 matching bases. CDR1 and CDR2 are read off the germline V gene as SNHLY and FYNNEI. V and J are truncated by 7 bases and 1 base respectively, leaving an intervening sequence of 16 bases. The CDR3, cysteine through phenylalanine, is 15 amino acids long. Kept here is only the CDR3 DNA, which spans 45 bases and is read in frame from base 1.